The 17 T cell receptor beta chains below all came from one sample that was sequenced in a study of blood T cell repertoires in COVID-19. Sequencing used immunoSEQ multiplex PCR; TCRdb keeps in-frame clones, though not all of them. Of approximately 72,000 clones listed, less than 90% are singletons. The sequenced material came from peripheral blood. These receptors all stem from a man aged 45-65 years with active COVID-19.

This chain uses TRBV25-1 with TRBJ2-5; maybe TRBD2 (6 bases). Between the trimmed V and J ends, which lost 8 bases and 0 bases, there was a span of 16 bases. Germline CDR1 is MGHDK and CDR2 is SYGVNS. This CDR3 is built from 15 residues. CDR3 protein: CASGGRDLYQETQYF. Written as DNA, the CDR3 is TGTGCCAGCGGAGGGCGGGACCTGTACCAAGAGACCCAGTACTTC.

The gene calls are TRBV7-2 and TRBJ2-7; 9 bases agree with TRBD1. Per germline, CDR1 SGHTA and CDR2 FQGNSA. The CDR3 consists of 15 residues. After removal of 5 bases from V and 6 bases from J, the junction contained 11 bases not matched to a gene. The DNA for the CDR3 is TGTGCCAGCAGCCCAGCCGGGACAGGGAGCAGCGAGCAGTACTTC. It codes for CASSPAGTGSSEQYF.

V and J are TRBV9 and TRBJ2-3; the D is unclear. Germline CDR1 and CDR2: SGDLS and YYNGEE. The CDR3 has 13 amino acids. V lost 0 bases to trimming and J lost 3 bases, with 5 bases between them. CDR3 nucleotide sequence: TGTGCCAGCAGCGTAGTTAGTACAGATACGCAGTATTTT. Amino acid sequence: CASSVVSTDTQYF. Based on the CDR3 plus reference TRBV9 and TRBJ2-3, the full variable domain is DSGVTQTPKHLITATGQRVTLRCSPRSGDLSVYWYQQSLDQGLQFLIQYYNGEERAKGNILERFSAQQFPDLHSELNLSSLELGDSALYFCASSVVSTDTQYFGPGTRLTVL.

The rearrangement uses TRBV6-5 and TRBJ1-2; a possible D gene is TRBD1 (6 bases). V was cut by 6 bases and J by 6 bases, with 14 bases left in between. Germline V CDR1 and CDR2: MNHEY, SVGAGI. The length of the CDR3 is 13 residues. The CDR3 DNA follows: TGTGCCAGCAGGGCGGGCAGGGGAGATGGCTACACCTTC. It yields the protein CASRAGRGDGYTF.

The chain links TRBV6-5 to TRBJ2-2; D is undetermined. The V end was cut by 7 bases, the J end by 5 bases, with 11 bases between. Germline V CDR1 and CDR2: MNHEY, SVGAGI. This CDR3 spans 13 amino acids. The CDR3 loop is CASKWLTTGELFF. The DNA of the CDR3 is TGTGCCAGCAAGTGGCTTACAACCGGGGAGCTGTTTTTT.

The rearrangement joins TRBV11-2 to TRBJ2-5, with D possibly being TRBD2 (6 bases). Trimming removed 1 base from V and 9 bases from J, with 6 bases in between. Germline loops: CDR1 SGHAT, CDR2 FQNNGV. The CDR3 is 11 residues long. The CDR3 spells CASSLGGAQYF. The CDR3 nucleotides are TGTGCCAGCAGCTTAGGCGGGGCCCAGTACTTC.

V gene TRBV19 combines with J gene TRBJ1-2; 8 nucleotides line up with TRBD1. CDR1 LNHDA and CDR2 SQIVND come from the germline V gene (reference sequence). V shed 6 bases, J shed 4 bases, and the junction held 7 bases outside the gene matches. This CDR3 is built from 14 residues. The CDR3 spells CASRRTGNLYGYTF. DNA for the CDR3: TGTGCCAGTAGACGGACAGGGAACCTCTATGGCTACACCTTC.

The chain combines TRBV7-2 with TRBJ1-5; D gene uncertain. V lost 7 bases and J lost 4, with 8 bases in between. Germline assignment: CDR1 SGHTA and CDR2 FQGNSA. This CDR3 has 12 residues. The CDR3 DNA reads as TGTGCCAGCACCTTCCCGAATCAGCCCCAGCATTTT. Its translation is CASTFPNQPQHF.

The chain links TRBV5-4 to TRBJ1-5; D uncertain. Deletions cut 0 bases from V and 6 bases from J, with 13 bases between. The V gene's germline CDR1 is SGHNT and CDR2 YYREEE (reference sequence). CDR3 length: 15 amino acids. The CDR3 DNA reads TGTGCCAGCAGCTTGGGACCCGAGGCCAGTCAGCCCCAGCATTTT. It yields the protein CASSLGPEASQPQHF.

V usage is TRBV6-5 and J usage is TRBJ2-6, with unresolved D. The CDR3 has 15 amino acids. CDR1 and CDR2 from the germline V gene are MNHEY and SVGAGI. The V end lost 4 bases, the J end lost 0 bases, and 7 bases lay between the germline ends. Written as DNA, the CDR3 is TGTGCCAGCAGTTTAAGGAGCTCTGGGGCCAACGTCCTGACTTTC. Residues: CASSLRSSGANVLTF.

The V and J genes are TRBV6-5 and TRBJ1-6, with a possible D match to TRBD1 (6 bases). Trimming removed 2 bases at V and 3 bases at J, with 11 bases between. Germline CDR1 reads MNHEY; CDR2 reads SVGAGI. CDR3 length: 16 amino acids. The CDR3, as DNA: TGTGCCAGCAGTTACCAGACAGGTCGCTATAATTCACCCCTCCACTTT. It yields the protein CASSYQTGRYNSPLHF.

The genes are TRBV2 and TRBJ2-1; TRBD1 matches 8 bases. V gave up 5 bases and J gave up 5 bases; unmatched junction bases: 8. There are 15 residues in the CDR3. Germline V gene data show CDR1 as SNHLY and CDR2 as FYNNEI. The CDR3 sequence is CASSQGQGGNNEQFF. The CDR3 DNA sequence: TGTGCCAGCAGTCAAGGACAGGGTGGGAACAATGAGCAGTTCTTC.

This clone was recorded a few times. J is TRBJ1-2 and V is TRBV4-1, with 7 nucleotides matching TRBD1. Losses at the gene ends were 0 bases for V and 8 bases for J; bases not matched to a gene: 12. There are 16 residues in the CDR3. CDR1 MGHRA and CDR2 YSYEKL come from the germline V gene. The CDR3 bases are TGCGCCAGCAGCCAAGATCTTAACAGGGGAGGACTAGGCTACACCTTC. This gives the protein CASSQDLNRGGLGYTF.

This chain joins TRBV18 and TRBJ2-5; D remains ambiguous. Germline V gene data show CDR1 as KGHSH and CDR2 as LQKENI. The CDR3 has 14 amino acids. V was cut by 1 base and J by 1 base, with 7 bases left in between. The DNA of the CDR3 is TGTGCCAGCTCACCACTTACGGGCCAAGAGACCCAGTACTTC. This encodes CASSPLTGQETQYF.

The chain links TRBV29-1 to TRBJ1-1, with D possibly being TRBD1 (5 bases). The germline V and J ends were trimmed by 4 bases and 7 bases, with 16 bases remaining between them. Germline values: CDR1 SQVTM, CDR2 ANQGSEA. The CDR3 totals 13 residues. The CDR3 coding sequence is TGCAGCGTTGTTTTTATTGACAGCTTTGAAGCTTTCTTT. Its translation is CSVVFIDSFEAFF.

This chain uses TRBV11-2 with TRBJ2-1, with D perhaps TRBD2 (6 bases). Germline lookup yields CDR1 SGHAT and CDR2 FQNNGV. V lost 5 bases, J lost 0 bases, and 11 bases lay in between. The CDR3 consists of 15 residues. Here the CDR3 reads CASSPAEGSYNEQFF. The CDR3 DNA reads TGTGCCAGCAGCCCAGCGGAGGGCTCCTACAATGAGCAGTTCTTC.

The CDR3 protein is CASSSGTAYYEQYF. The CDR3 bases are TGTGCCAGCAGTTCCGGGACAGCCTACTACGAGCAGTACTTC. The gene calls are TRBV27 and TRBJ2-7; TRBD1 matches 7 bases. The V and J ends lost 4 bases and 3 bases, in that order; junction bases with no gene match: 6. Germline assignment: CDR1 MNHEY and CDR2 SMNVEV (reference sequence). This CDR3 has 14 residues.